This T cell receptor (beta chain) was observed in a study of T-cell memory formation after mild COVID-19 (dated by TCRdb to about 2021). For the wider study: TCR sequence clusters from the two donors were largely donor specific. Longitudinal TCRalpha and TCRbeta repertoire sequencing tracked T-cell clones expanding and contracting after mild COVID-19 in a couple of donors. Two young, previously healthy adult volunteers, one female and one male, were included in the cohort.

Study-level results and caveats: SARS-CoV-2 specificity of the second-wave clones peaking on day 37 was not confirmed. Contracting CD4+ clones turned up mainly in the CM and EM memory subsets, whereas EMRA was where CD8+ clones were enriched. Some responding clones were detected in pre-infection memory, which suggested that pre-existing cross-reactive memory T cells had joined the SARS-CoV-2 response. Only a couple of mild cases were covered in the study, and larger cohorts including severe cases with pre-infection samples were considered necessary. Clones contracting from day 15 to 85 had balanced CD4/CD8 phenotypes, while a second wave expanding from day 15 to 37 was biased towards CD4+.

The instrument was an Illumina NovaSeq 6000. Using 5'RACE with constant-segment primers, TCRalpha and TCRbeta cDNA libraries were constructed, with sample barcodes and unique molecular identifiers added in the process. Trizol reagent was used to extract RNA from every sample. Libraries were amplified in two PCR steps, with a second sample barcode and Illumina TruSeq adapters added in the second step. Sequencing of libraries was performed on an Illumina NovaSeq with 2 x 150 bp paired-end reads. Under the source paper's analysis protocol: With migec v1.2.7, reads were demultiplexed and then collapsed into UMI-guided consensus sequences. Using mixcr v2.1.11, the UMI consensuses were aligned to TRA and TRB V and J templates and assembled into clonotypes. Expanded or contracted clonotypes were those called significant by both edgeR and NoisET, with noise models trained on biological replicates. For edgeR calls, a false discovery rate-adjusted p below 0.01 and a log2 fold-change threshold of 1 were applied. PCA with hierarchical clustering of max-normalized trajectories of the 1000 most abundant clonotypes was used as exploratory dynamics analysis. Separately sequenced CD4+ and CD8+ repertoires were used to assign a CD4 or CD8 phenotype to each responding clone. TCRdb applied fastp at Q25 and MiXCR to the public reads, then kept only in-frame beta chains. Each record represents a unique CDR3 protein, reported with the most common genes and DNA among its rows. The V and J calls and clone size come from TCRdb's table, not from the authors' own analysis. In all, the sample holds 150,000 to 200,000 distinct CDR3 sequences, and roughly 13% of those were seen once. The biggest ten clones account for roughly 3.3% of the sample.

At the junction V is shortened by 4 bases and J by 9 bases; bases outside the gene matches: 3. Sequences MNHEY (CDR1) and SMNVEV (CDR2) are obtained from the germline V gene (reference sequence). From its cysteine to its phenylalanine, the CDR3 spans 12 amino acids. The DNA shown is the 36-base CDR3, in frame from base 1. This clonotype was seen a handful of times. It lacks a known antigen. One base away there is no much larger clone; base qualities are not given. Ficoll-Paque density gradient centrifugation was used to isolate PBMCs. The chain was built from TRBV27 and TRBJ2-3; TRBD2 aligns with 8 central bases. The sequencing sample was made of PBMCs or a T cell subset sorted from them (not recorded which). This sequence was found in a man between 18 and 35 years old who had mild COVID-19 (a few samples of this study predate the infection). The sample titles of this study are shuffled in the database, so cell type and time point are left out; the donor was told from shared clones. The DNA sequence reads TGTGCCAGCAGTTCTGGCGGGGGGACGCAGTATTTT. Translated, it gives CASSSGGGTQYF.